Listed below are T cell receptor beta chains from one sample, sequenced in a study of blood T cell repertoires in COVID-19. The data were produced by immunoSEQ multiplex PCR, yet TCRdb's version contains in-frame clones alone and is incomplete. The sample includes 90,000 to 120,000 clones, 80% of them seen just once. Sample: peripheral blood. The receptor set was obtained from a man in his 70s with acute or convalescent COVID-19. Each CDR3 is given with its conserved first and last residue. The D gene is left open where the match is weak. Clone sizes are given selectively: once, few, many, or a class where the clone is expanded.

J	size	V	D	DNA	CDR3
TRBJ1-3	few	TRBV19	.	TGTGCCAGTAGTCTCCAGGGCGGTGGAGGAAACACCATATATTTT	CASSLQGGGGNTIYF
TRBJ1-5	once	TRBV6-2/TRBV6-3	.	TGTGCCAGCAGTTACGGCGGGTTTAGCAATCAGCCCCAGCATTTT	CASSYGGFSNQPQHF
TRBJ2-7	.	TRBV18	TRBD1	TGTGCCAGCTCCCCGGACAGGGGGCTAAGCGAGCAGTACTTC	CASSPDRGLSEQYF
TRBJ1-1	.	TRBV10-3	.	TGTGCCATCAGGGACAGCCAGGCGAGGGACACTGAAGCTTTCTTT	CAIRDSQARDTEAFF
TRBJ2-1	.	TRBV11-1	.	TGTGCCAGCAGCTTAAACAGGGATGAGCAGTTCTTC	CASSLNRDEQFF
TRBJ1-2	once	TRBV6-5	.	TGTGCCAGCAGTTACTCGAGGGACATCGTCTATGGCTACACCTTC	CASSYSRDIVYGYTF
TRBJ1-5	.	TRBV5-8	TRBD1	TGTGCCAGCAGCTTGGCTGGGCAGGGGGCCGGCAATCAGCCCCAGCATTTT	CASSLAGQGAGNQPQHF
TRBJ1-1	.	TRBV5-4	TRBD1	TGTGCCAGCAGCCCGCGACAGGGGGGAGTAACTGAAGCTTTCTTT	CASSPRQGGVTEAFF
TRBJ1-3	.	TRBV10-3	.	TGTGCCATCAATGACTCCGGGGGTCCTGGAAACACCATATATTTT	CAINDSGGPGNTIYF
TRBJ2-7	.	TRBV9	TRBD1	TGTGCCAGCAGCGTAGGGACAGGAGAGCAGTACTTC	CASSVGTGEQYF
TRBJ2-7	.	TRBV9	TRBD1	TGTGCCAGCAGTCCCGAGGTGACAGGGGGAGGGGAGCAGTACTTC	CASSPEVTGGGEQYF
TRBJ2-7	.	TRBV6-5	.	TGTGCCAGCAGTTACGAAGGGGTGGTGAGCGAGCAGTACTTC	CASSYEGVVSEQYF
TRBJ2-1	.	TRBV5-1	TRBD2	TGCGCCAGCAGCCAGGGACTAGCGGGGTACAATGAGCAGTTCTTC	CASSQGLAGYNEQFF
TRBJ2-5	.	TRBV7-3	.	TGTGCCAGCAGCACCGGGACACAAGAGACCCAGTACTTC	CASSTGTQETQYF
TRBJ1-4	.	TRBV5-1	.	TGCGCCAGCAGCTTGGCGCTACCGGGGGAAAAACTGTTTTTT	CASSLALPGEKLFF
TRBJ2-6	once	TRBV18	TRBD1	TGTGCCAGCTCACCCCCTTTGACAGGGACTGGGGCCAACGTCCTGACTTTC	CASSPPLTGTGANVLTF
TRBJ2-3	.	TRBV27	.	TGTGCCAGCAGTTTAATCCCGGGACGGCTGGCCGGGAGTGGCACAGATACGCAGTATTTT	CASSLIPGRLAGSGTDTQYF
TRBJ1-1	.	TRBV7-2	.	TGTGCCAGCAGCTTAAAGAACCAGGGGCTGGGGACTTTCTTT	CASSLKNQGLGTFF
TRBJ2-6	few	TRBV3-1/TRBV3-2	TRBD2	TGTGCCAGCAGCCAAGAAGCGGGGGAGCTCTCTGGGGCCAACGTCCTGACTTTC	CASSQEAGELSGANVLTF
TRBJ2-7	.	TRBV19	TRBD1	TGTGCCAGTAGTTCCGGGACAGGGTACGAAGAGCAGTACTTC	CASSSGTGYEEQYF
TRBJ1-1	few	TRBV7-8	TRBD1	TGTGCCAGCAGCTCCCGGACAGGGGGGAAGAACACTGAAGCTTTCTTT	CASSSRTGGKNTEAFF
TRBJ2-5	.	TRBV20-1	.	TGCAGTGCTAGTGAGGGAGGGACAAGCCAAGAGACCCAGTACTTC	CSASEGGTSQETQYF
TRBJ1-2	.	TRBV10-1	.	TGCGCCAGCAGTCTCGACGGGGGCTATGGCTACACCTTC	CASSLDGGYGYTF
TRBJ2-2	.	TRBV2	TRBD2	TGTGCCAGCAGTCGGGGACTAGCGGTTAACACCGGGGAGCTGTTTTTT	CASSRGLAVNTGELFF
TRBJ2-1	once	TRBV19	.	TGTGCCAGTTCCAACAGGGACCCCTACAATGAGCAGTTCTTC	CASSNRDPYNEQFF
TRBJ1-5	.	TRBV6-5	.	TGTGCCAGCAGTTACTTCGGGGTTGCTCAGCCCCAGCATTTT	CASSYFGVAQPQHF
TRBJ2-2	.	TRBV11-3	.	TGTGCCAGCAGCTTAGGTACCGGACAGTACACCGGGGAGCTGTTTTTT	CASSLGTGQYTGELFF
TRBJ2-1	.	TRBV7-2	TRBD2	TGTGCCAGCAGCGGCCAAGCGGGGGGCAATGAGCAGTTCTTC	CASSGQAGGNEQFF
TRBJ2-7	.	TRBV18	TRBD1	TGTGCCAGCTCACCACACGGGACAGGGGAAGACGAGCAGTACTTC	CASSPHGTGEDEQYF
TRBJ1-3	.	TRBV9	TRBD1	TGTGCCAGCAGCGTCCGGGACAGTGCAACCGCGATATATTTT	CASSVRDSATAIYF
TRBJ2-7	.	TRBV10-3	.	TGTGCCATCAGCGACAGAGTCACCTACGAGCAGTACTTC	CAISDRVTYEQYF